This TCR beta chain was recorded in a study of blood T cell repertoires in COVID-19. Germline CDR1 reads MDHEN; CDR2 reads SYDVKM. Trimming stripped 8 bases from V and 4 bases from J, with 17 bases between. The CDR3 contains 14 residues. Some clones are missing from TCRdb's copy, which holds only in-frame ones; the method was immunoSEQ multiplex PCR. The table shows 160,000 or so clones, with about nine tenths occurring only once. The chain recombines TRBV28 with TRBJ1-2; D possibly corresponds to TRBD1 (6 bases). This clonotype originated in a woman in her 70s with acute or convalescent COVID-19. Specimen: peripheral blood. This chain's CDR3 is CASRPSGQPYGYTF. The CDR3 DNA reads TGTGCCAGCCGACCATCGGGACAACCCTATGGCTACACCTTC.